The source of this TCR beta chain is a study of cytotoxic CD8 clonotypes in ibrutinib-treated CLL. V lost 3 bases to trimming and J lost 6 bases; unmatched junction nucleotides: 4. Germline V CDR1 and CDR2: SGDLS, YYNGEE. The CDR3 is made up of 14 amino acids. Turning to this clone: What it binds is not known.

Study findings and constraints: The study found public clonotypes uncommon, contracting or stable on treatment. Clonality increased at ibrutinib response, then returned toward baseline at progression. In comparison with age-matched healthy donors, baseline clonality was higher and tracked circulating CD8+ T-cell counts.

Investigators sourced approximately 2 micrograms of genomic DNA from cryopreserved PBMCs for TCR beta libraries. TCRdb's copy holds only in-frame clones and misses some; the assay was immunoSEQ multiplex PCR. Of around 300,000 clones listed, approximately 80% were seen once; the top ten hold over 5.5%. This specimen consisted of PBMCs, obtained before ibrutinib treatment. V gene TRBV9 combines with J gene TRBJ2-3, with 10 bases lining up with TRBD2. The receptor was isolated from a human donor with chronic lymphocytic leukemia. The CDR3 DNA sequence: TGTGCCAGCAGCGAGCGGGAGGGGTGGGATACGCAGTATTTT. It codes for CASSEREGWDTQYF.